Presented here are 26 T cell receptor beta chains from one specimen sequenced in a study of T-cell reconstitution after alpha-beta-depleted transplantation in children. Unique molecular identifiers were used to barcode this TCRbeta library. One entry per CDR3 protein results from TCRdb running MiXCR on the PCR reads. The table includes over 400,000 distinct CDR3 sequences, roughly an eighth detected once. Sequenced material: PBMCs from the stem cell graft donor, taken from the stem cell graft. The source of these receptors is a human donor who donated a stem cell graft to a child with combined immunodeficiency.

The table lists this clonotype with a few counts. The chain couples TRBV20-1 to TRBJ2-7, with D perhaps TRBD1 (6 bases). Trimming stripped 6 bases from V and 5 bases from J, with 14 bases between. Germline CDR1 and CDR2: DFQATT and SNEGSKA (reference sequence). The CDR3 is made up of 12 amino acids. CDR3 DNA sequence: TGCAGTGCAGGGCCCACAGGGCACGAGCAGTACTTC. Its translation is CSAGPTGHEQYF.

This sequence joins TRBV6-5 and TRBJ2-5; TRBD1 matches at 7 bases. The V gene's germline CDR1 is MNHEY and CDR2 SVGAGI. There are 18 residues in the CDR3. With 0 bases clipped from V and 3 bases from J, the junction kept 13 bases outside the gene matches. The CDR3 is CASSYSMGSRGSKETQYF. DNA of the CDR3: TGTGCCAGCAGTTACTCGATGGGTTCCAGGGGGTCGAAAGAGACCCAGTACTTC.

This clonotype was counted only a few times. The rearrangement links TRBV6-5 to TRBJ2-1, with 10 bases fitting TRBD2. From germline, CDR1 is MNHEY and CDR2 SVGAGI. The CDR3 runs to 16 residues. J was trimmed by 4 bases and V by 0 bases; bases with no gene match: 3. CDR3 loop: CASSYSVLAGYNEQFF. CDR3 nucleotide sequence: TGTGCCAGCAGTTACTCAGTACTAGCGGGGTACAATGAGCAGTTCTTC.

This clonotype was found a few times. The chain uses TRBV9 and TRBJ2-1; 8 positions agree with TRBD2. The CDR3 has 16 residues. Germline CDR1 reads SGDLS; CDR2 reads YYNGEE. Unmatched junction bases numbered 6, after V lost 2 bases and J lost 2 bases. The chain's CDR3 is CASSVGAGVTYNEQFF. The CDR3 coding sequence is TGTGCCAGCAGCGTCGGAGCGGGGGTTACCTACAATGAGCAGTTCTTC.

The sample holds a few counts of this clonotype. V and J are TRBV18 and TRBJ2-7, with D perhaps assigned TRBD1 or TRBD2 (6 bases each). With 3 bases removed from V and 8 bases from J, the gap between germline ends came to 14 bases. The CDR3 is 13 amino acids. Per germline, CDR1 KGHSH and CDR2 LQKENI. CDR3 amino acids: CASSPAGHPKQYF. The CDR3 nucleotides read TGTGCCAGCTCACCCGCGGGACATCCCAAGCAGTACTTC.

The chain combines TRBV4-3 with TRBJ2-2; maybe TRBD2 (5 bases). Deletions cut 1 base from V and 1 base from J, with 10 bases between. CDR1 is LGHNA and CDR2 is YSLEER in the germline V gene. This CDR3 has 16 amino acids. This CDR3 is CASSQGREMNTGELFF. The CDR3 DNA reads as TGCGCCAGCAGCCAAGGTCGGGAAATGAACACCGGGGAGCTGTTTTTT.

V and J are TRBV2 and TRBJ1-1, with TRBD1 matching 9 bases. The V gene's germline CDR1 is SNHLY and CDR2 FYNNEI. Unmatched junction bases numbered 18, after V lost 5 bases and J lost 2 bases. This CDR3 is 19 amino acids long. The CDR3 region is CASSYPGTGTPSINTEAFF. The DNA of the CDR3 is TGTGCCAGCAGTTATCCCGGGACAGGGACACCATCTATTAACACTGAAGCTTTCTTT.

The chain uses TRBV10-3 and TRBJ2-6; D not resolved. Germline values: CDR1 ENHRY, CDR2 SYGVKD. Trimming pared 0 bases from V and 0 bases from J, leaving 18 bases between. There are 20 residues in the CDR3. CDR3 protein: CAISESKYPGLSSGANVLTF. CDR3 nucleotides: TGTGCCATCAGTGAGTCGAAGTATCCAGGTCTGAGCTCTGGGGCCAACGTCCTGACTTTC.

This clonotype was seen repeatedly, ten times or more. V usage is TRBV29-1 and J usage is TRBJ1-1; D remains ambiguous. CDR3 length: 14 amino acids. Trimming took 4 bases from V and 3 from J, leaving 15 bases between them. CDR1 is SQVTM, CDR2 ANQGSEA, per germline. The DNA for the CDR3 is TGCAGCGTTGTTGAGGTTTGGAAGTACACTGAAGCTTTCTTT. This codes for CSVVEVWKYTEAFF.

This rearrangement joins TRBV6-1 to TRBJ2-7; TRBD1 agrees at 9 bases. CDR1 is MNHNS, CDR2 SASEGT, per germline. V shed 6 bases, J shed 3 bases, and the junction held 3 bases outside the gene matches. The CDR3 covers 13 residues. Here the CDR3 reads CASRGTGFYEQYF. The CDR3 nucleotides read TGTGCCAGCAGAGGGACAGGGTTCTACGAGCAGTACTTC.

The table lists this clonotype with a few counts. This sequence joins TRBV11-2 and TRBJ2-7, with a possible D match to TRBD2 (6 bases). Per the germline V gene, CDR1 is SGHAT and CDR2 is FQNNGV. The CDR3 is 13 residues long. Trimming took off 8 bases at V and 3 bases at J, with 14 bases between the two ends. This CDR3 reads CASSGGRDYEQYF. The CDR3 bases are TGTGCCAGCTCCGGGGGTAGGGACTACGAGCAGTACTTC.

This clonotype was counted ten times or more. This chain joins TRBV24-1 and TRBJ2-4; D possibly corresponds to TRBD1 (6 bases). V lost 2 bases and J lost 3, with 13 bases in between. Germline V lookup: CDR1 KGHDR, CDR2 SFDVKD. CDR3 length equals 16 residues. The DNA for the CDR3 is TGTGCCACCAGTGATTATAACAGGGTAGGCAAAAACATTCAGTACTTC. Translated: CATSDYNRVGKNIQYF.

CDR3 loop: CASSPPPTSAHEQFF. In nucleotides, the CDR3 is TGTGCCAGCAGCCCCCCCCCGACTTCGGCCCATGAGCAGTTCTTC. V and J are TRBV7-8 and TRBJ2-1; D gene uncertain. CDR1 is SGHVS and CDR2 is FQNEAQ in the germline V gene. Trimming took off 5 bases at V and 8 bases at J, with 19 bases between the two ends. The CDR3 loop spans 15 amino acids.

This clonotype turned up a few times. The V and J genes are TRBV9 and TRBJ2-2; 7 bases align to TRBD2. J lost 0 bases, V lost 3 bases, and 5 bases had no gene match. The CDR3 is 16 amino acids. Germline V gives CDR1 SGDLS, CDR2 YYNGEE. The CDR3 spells CASSGGEGSNTGELFF. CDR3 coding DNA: TGTGCCAGCAGCGGGGGGGAGGGTTCGAACACCGGGGAGCTGTTTTTT.

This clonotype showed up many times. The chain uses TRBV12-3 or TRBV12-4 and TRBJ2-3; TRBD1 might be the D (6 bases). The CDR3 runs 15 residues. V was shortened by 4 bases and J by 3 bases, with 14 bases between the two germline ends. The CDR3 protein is CASSYRDPITDTQYF. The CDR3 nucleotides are TGTGCCAGCAGTTACAGGGACCCCATAACAGATACGCAGTATTTT.

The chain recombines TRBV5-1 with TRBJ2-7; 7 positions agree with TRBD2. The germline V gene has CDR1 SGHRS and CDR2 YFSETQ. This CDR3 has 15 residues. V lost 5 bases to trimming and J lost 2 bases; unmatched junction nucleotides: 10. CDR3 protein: CASRSDGGSTYEQYF. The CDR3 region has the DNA TGCGCCAGCAGATCTGACGGGGGGTCCACCTACGAGCAGTACTTC.

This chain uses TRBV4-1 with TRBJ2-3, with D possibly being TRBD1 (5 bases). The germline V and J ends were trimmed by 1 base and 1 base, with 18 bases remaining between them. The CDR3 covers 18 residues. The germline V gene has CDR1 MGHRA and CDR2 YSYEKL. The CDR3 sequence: CASSQVESWQTGTDTQYF. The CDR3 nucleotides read TGCGCCAGCAGCCAAGTAGAGTCTTGGCAGACAGGCACAGATACGCAGTATTTT.

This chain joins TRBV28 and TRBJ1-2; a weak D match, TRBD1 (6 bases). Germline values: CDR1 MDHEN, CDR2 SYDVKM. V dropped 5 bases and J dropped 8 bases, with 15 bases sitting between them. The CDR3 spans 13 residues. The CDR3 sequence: CASSLLQGGGYTF. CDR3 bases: TGTGCCAGCAGTCTCTTACAGGGAGGCGGCTACACCTTC.

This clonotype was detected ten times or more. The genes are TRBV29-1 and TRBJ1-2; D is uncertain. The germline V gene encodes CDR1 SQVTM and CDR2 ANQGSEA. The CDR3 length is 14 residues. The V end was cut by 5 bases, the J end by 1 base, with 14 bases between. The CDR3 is CSVRVEGSNYGYTF. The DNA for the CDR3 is TGCAGCGTTAGAGTTGAGGGCAGTAACTATGGCTACACCTTC.

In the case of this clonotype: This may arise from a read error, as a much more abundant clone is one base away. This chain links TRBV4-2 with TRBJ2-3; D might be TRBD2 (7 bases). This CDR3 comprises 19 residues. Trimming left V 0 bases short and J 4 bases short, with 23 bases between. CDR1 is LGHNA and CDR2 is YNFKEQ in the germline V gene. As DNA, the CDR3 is TGTGCCAGCAGCCAAGATTGGGCGGGGGCAGGGGTAGGAGCAGATACGCAGTATTTT. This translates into CASSQDWAGAGVGADTQYF.

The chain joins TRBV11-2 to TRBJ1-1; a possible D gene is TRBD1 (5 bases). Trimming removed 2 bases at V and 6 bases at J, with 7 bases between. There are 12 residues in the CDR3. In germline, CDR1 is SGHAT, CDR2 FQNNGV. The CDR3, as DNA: TGTGCCAGCAGCTTATGGGGGGCTGAAGCTTTCTTT. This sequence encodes CASSLWGAEAFF.

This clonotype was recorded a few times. CDR3 in amino acids: CASSLNGREGTDTQYF. CDR3 coding DNA: TGTGCCAGCAGCTTAAATGGGCGGGAGGGAACAGATACGCAGTATTTT. This chain uses TRBV7-3 with TRBJ2-3; 9 bases are a match to TRBD2. From germline, CDR1 is SGHTA and CDR2 FQGTGA. The CDR3 has 16 residues. The junction had 5 bases not matched to a gene; V was cut back by 1 base and J by 3 bases.

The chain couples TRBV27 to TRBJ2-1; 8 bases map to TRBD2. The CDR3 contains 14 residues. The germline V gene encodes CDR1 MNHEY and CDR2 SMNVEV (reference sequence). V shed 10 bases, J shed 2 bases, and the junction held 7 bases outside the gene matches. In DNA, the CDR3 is TGTGCCACCTCCCCACTAGCGGCCTACAATGAGCAGTTCTTC. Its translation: CATSPLAAYNEQFF.

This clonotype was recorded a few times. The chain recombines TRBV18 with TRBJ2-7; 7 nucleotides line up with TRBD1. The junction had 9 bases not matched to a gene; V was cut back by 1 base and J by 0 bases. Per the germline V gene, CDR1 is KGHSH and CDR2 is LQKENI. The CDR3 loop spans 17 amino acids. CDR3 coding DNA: TGTGCCAGCTCACCACGATCGAAAACAGGGGACTCCTACGAGCAGTACTTC. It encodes CASSPRSKTGDSYEQYF.

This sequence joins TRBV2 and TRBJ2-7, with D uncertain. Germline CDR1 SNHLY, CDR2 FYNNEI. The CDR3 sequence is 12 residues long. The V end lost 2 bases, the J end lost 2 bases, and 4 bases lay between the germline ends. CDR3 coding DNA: TGTGCCAGCAGTGAATTGGCCTACGAGCAGTACTTC. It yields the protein CASSELAYEQYF.

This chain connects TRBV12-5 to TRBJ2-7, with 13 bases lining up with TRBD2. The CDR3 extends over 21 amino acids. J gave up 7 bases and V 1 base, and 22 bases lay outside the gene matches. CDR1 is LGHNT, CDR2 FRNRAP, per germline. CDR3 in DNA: TGTGCTAGTGGTTTGGGAAAGCCGGGACTAGCGGGATTGAGCGCTAGTTGGGAGCAGTACTTC. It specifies CASGLGKPGLAGLSASWEQYF.